This is a list of T cell receptor beta chains from one sample in a study of shared clonotypes between healthy human individuals. The protocol was immunoSEQ multiplex PCR, while the TCRdb copy is restricted to in-frame clones and leaves out a portion. The table includes approximately 840,000 clones, just over 95% detected once. Sequenced sample: naive CD8+ T cells sorted from blood. These receptors originate from a man aged 25 to 40 in good health. The CDR3 runs from the conserved cysteine through the conserved F or W. D genes are given only for firm matches. Clone size, where shown, is once, few, many, or a class for clones that have expanded.

TRBD2,NA,TRBJ2-7,TRBV6-5,TGTGCCAGCAGCGTGACTAGCGGAACCTACGAGCAGTACTTC,CASSVTSGTYEQYF
TRBD2,NA,TRBJ2-1,TRBV11-2,TGTGCCAGCAGCCCACCGGGACTAGCACATGAGCAGTTCTTC,CASSPPGLAHEQFF
NA,NA,TRBJ2-1,TRBV9,TGTGCCAGCAGCGTAGATCTACGGGCCCACAATGAGCAGTTCTTC,CASSVDLRAHNEQFF
NA,NA,TRBJ2-7,TRBV21-1,TGTGCCAGCAGCTTACCACTGACGGGGGGCCCCTACGAGCAGTACTTC,CASSLPLTGGPYEQYF
TRBD2,NA,TRBJ2-1,TRBV29-1,TGCAGCGTTGAAGGGATCACGACTAGCGGTGACAATGAGCAGTTCTTC,CSVEGITTSGDNEQFF
NA,NA,TRBJ1-5,TRBV4-1,TGCGCCAGCAGCCAAGAGTGGACAGCCTCTCAGCCCCAGCATTTT,CASSQEWTASQPQHF
NA,few,TRBJ2-7,TRBV28,TGTGCCAGCAGTTTAAAGTTATGGTCCTACGAGCAGTACTTC,CASSLKLWSYEQYF
TRBD1,NA,TRBJ2-1,TRBV9,TGTGCCAGCAGCGCCCCTTACCCCGACAGGGTTTCCTACAATGAGCAGTTCTTC,CASSAPYPDRVSYNEQFF
NA,NA,TRBJ2-7,TRBV18,TGTGCCAGCTCACCACCCTTGAGCGGCCTTTCCTACGAGCAGTACTTC,CASSPPLSGLSYEQYF
NA,NA,TRBJ2-3,TRBV29-1,TGCAGCGTTCCAACTGGTGATTGGGGGCATGGAGATACGCAGTATTTT,CSVPTGDWGHGDTQYF
TRBD2,NA,TRBJ2-1,TRBV7-9,TGTGCCAGTAGGACTAGCGGGAGTTGGGCCTACAATGAGCAGTTCTTC,CASRTSGSWAYNEQFF
TRBD2,NA,TRBJ2-7,TRBV13,TGTGCCAGCAGCTTAGGGGGACTAGCGGGAGGAAGTTCCTACGAGCAGTACTTC,CASSLGGLAGGSSYEQYF
TRBD1,NA,TRBJ1-5,TRBV19,TGTGCCAGTAAGGGACAGGGGGGAAATCAGCCCCAGCATTTT,CASKGQGGNQPQHF
NA,NA,TRBJ1-5,TRBV6-1,TGTGCCAGCACCATTAGCAATCAGCCCCAGCATTTT,CASTISNQPQHF
NA,NA,TRBJ2-7,TRBV5-6,TGTGCCAGCAGGCATAGCCGGGAGTCCTACGAGCAGTACTTC,CASRHSRESYEQYF
NA,NA,TRBJ2-1,TRBV20-1,TGCAGGGGAAATGAGCAGTTCTTC,CRGNEQFF
NA,NA,TRBJ2-7,TRBV7-9,TGTGCCAGCAGCCCGACAGACGAGCAGTACTTC,CASSPTDEQYF
TRBD2,NA,TRBJ2-1,TRBV28,TGTGCCAGCAGTGTCGGACTAGCGGGTTACGATGAGCAGTTCTTC,CASSVGLAGYDEQFF
TRBD1,once,TRBJ2-1,TRBV7-9,TGTGCCAGCAGCTTAGCGTATAAGGGGGCGAATGAGCAGTTCTTC,CASSLAYKGANEQFF
NA,NA,TRBJ2-1,TRBV7-2,TGTGCCAGCAGCTTATTTGGCACCTCCTACAATGAGCAGTTCTTC,CASSLFGTSYNEQFF
NA,few,TRBJ2-7,TRBV30,TGTGCCTGGAGCGCGACCGTCCCCTACGAGCAGTACTTC,CAWSATVPYEQYF
NA,NA,TRBJ2-7,TRBV4-1,TGCGCCAGCAGCAAAGATCTGGCAGGGTCATCCTACGAGCAGTACTTC,CASSKDLAGSSYEQYF
NA,NA,TRBJ2-2,TRBV5-1,TGCGCCAGCAGCTTGGCCTATTGGTTCACCGGGGAGCTGTTTTTT,CASSLAYWFTGELFF
TRBD2,NA,TRBJ2-1,TRBV10-3,TGTGCCATCAGTGATGGGTGGGGACTAGCGGGAGCCGCCTTGATAAAGAGCTCCTACAATGAGCAGTTCTTC,CAISDGWGLAGAALIKSSYNEQFF
NA,NA,TRBJ2-7,TRBV5-5,TGTGCCAGCAGCCCCGGAGCAGGGAGCTCCTACGAGCAGTACTTC,CASSPGAGSSYEQYF
NA,NA,TRBJ2-3,TRBV9,TGTGCCAGCAGCGTAGAAGGATTGGGCACAGATACGCAGTATTTT,CASSVEGLGTDTQYF
NA,NA,TRBJ2-7,TRBV25-1,TGTGCCAGCAGTGAAGACGTTACCAGCGGATTCTACGAGCAGTACTTC,CASSEDVTSGFYEQYF
TRBD2,NA,TRBJ2-3,TRBV15,TGTGCCACCAGCAGAGATGGAACGGGAGGAGATACGCAGTATTTT,CATSRDGTGGDTQYF
TRBD1,NA,TRBJ2-7,TRBV19,TGTGCCAGTAGGGGGACAGGGACCTACGAGCAGTACTTC,CASRGTGTYEQYF
NA,NA,TRBJ2-3,TRBV7-6,TGTGCCAGCAGCTCGACAGATACCACAGATACGCAGTATTTT,CASSSTDTTDTQYF
NA,NA,TRBJ2-1,TRBV29-1,TGCAGCGTTGATGAAAGCTCCTACAATGAGCAGTTCTTC,CSVDESSYNEQFF
NA,NA,TRBJ1-1,TRBV7-9,TGTGCCAGCAGCATAACAGGACTCCGGAACACTGAAGCTTTCTTT,CASSITGLRNTEAFF
TRBD2,NA,TRBJ2-7,TRBV27,TGTGCCAGCAGTCCGACGCCGGGACTACTCTCCTACGAGCAGTACTTC,CASSPTPGLLSYEQYF
NA,NA,TRBJ2-7,TRBV29-1,TGCAGCGTTGAAGGTAGGCAGGGAGGCTACGAGCAGTACTTC,CSVEGRQGGYEQYF
NA,NA,TRBJ2-7,TRBV27,TGTGCCAGCCACGCCTCAGGGACCTCCTACGAGCAGTACTTC,CASHASGTSYEQYF
TRBD2,NA,TRBJ2-3,TRBV6-5,TGTGCCAGCAGTTACTCCACTAGCGGGAGCGCAGATACGCAGTATTTT,CASSYSTSGSADTQYF
TRBD2,NA,TRBJ2-7,TRBV5-1,TGCGCCAGCAGCTTTCGCGGGAGATCCTACGAGCAGTACTTC,CASSFRGRSYEQYF
TRBD1,NA,TRBJ2-7,TRBV7-2,TGTGCCAGCAGCGCGTTCAGGGGGTACGAGCAGTACTTC,CASSAFRGYEQYF
NA,NA,TRBJ2-1,TRBV7-2,TGTGCCAGCAGCCAAGCTATGCATAATGAGCAGTTCTTC,CASSQAMHNEQFF